Following are 8 T cell receptor beta chains from one sample sequenced in a study of read filtering for tumor transcriptome and immune sequencing. Molecular barcoded adaptors covering alpha/delta and beta/gamma chains were used on approximately 440 ng RNA. TCRdb independently ran MiXCR on the reads; one entry per CDR3 protein. This table holds tens of thousands of distinct CDR3 sequences, roughly 21% found once. The sequencing input was a population of CD138-negative cells sorted from bone marrow. The origin of the receptors is a donor aged 40 or over with multiple myeloma.

This clonotype was found a few times. The genes are TRBV7-2 and TRBJ1-5, with unresolved D. The CDR3 has 13 residues. CDR1 is SGHTA, CDR2 FQGNSA, per germline. The V gene lost 5 bases and the J gene lost 5 bases, with 10 bases spanning the gap. The CDR3 nucleotides read TGTGCCAGCAGCAAGAGGGTTGATCAGCCCCAGCATTTT. Its translation is CASSKRVDQPQHF.

This clonotype was counted at least ten times. The genes are TRBV5-1 and TRBJ2-7, with D possibly matching TRBD1 (8 bases). This CDR3 spans 14 amino acids. V lost 7 bases, J lost 5 bases, and 19 bases lay in between. Germline lookup yields CDR1 SGHRS and CDR2 YFSETQ. CDR3 protein: CASFPGQAGDEQYF. The CDR3 DNA follows: TGCGCCAGCTTCCCGGGACAGGCGGGGGACGAGCAGTACTTC.

About this clonotype: One base away lies a much larger clone, so this may be a sequencing read error. This rearrangement joins TRBV5-5 to TRBJ2-3; TRBD1 is a possible D gene (6 bases). This CDR3 is 16 amino acids long. The V gene's germline CDR1 is SGHKS and CDR2 YYEKEE (reference sequence). The CDR3, as DNA: TGTGCCAGCAGCTTCTGGGGCAGGGGAGAATCAGATACGCGGTATTTT. Translating it yields CASSFWGRGESDTRYF.

The chain employs TRBV2 and TRBJ2-5; D is uncertain. Germline lookup yields CDR1 SNHLY and CDR2 FYNNEI. The germline V and J ends were trimmed by 2 bases and 5 bases, with 18 bases remaining between them. The CDR3 runs to 16 residues. CDR3 residues: CASSEKRTAVWETQYF. The CDR3 nucleotides read TGTGCCAGCAGTGAAAAAAGGACCGCCGTATGGGAGACCCAGTACTTC.

Comment on this clonotype: A much larger clone is a single base away; this may be a read error. The CDR3 ends on some other residue instead of the conserved phenylalanine or tryptophan, so this is likely a read error. V is TRBV20-1 and J is TRBJ2-7; no definite D call. Between the trimmed V and J ends, which lost 3 bases and 1 base, there was a span of 13 bases. This CDR3 is 14 amino acids long. The germline CDR1 and CDR2 sequences are DFQATT and SNEGSKA (reference sequence). CDR3 protein: CSASWSNFSYEQYL. CDR3 coding DNA: TGCAGTGCTAGTTGGTCTAACTTTTCCTACGAGCAGTACCTC.

This clonotype was counted only a few times. The chain employs TRBV7-2 and TRBJ2-1; possible D gene TRBD2, 6 bases. V dropped 3 bases and J dropped 7 bases, with 13 bases sitting between them. CDR1 and CDR2 from the germline V gene are SGHTA and FQGNSA. CDR3 length: 14 amino acids. Here the CDR3 reads CASSFGPGDNEQFF. CDR3 bases: TGTGCCAGCAGCTTTGGGCCGGGGGATAATGAGCAGTTCTTC.

About this clonotype: This CDR3 is missing its conserved last phenylalanine or tryptophan, likely due to a read error. CDR3 sequence reads: CSAGMGVNQPQHL. CDR3 nucleotides: TGCAGTGCTGGGATGGGCGTGAATCAGCCCCAGCATCTT. This sequence joins TRBV20-1 and TRBJ1-5; D remains ambiguous. This CDR3 has 13 residues. Germline V gene lookup returns CDR1 DFQATT and CDR2 SNEGSKA (reference sequence). Between the trimmed V and J ends, which lost 5 bases and 4 bases, there was a span of 12 bases.

This clonotype was observed many times. V and J are TRBV27 and TRBJ1-4, with a tentative D call TRBD1 (6 bases). The V gene lost 9 bases and the J gene lost 7 bases, with 18 bases spanning the gap. In germline, CDR1 is MNHEY, CDR2 SMNVEV (reference sequence). CDR3 length: 14 amino acids. The CDR3, as DNA: TGTGCCAGTCGTCAACAGGGCTTCTCTGAAAAACTGTTTTTT. Its protein product is CASRQQGFSEKLFF. The variable domain in full, completed from reference TRBV27 and TRBJ1-4, reads EAQVTQNPRYLITVTGKKLTVTCSQNMNHEYMSWYRQDPGLGLRQIYYSMNVEVTDKGDVPEGYKVSRKEKRNFPLILESPSPNQTSLYFCASRQQGFSEKLFFGSGTQLSVL.